The TCR beta chain under discussion was sequenced for a study of CD8 T cells in Susac syndrome. Random hexamers primed reverse transcription of about 0.5 to 1 ug RNA. Amplification of the TCR beta CDR3 was carried out by immunoSEQ multiplex PCR, which spanned a total of 54 Vbeta and 13 Jbeta segments. TCRdb processed the immunoSEQ multiplex PCR reads anew with MiXCR; each CDR3 protein has one entry. The sample lists approximately 70,000 distinct CDR3 sequences; 96% were seen once. The TEMRA cells underwent FACS enrichment, while the CD8+ and CD4+ T cells underwent negative isolation. This CDR3 is built from 20 residues. With 2 bases clipped from V and 2 bases from J, the junction kept 13 bases outside the gene matches. CDR1 MNHEY and CDR2 SVGEGT come from the germline V gene.

J is TRBJ2-6 and V is TRBV6-2 or TRBV6-3; 9 bases match TRBD1. Sequencing was done on a sample of CD4+ T cells from PBMCs. This sequence was found in a human donor with multiple sclerosis. DNA for the CDR3: TGTGCCAGCAGTTACCATAACTACGACAGGGGGACTACTGGGGCCAACGTCCTGACTTTC. Protein: CASSYHNYDRGTTGANVLTF.